This is a list of T cell receptor beta chains from one sample in a study of control samples from healthy donors and cancer patients. Generated by immunoSEQ multiplex PCR, the TCRdb table keeps only in-frame clones and is missing some. The top ten hold 2% to 3% of the sample, which has about 97,000 clones, around 90% seen once. Source material: blood. Receptors were obtained from a woman between 18 and 29 years old in good health. The CDR3 runs from the conserved cysteine through the conserved F or W. The D gene is left open where the match is weak. Size values are once, few and many counts, or a class for expanded clones, and some rows have none.

j_call clone_size v_call d_call cdr3_nt cdr3_aa
TRBJ2-2 - TRBV30 - TGTGCCTGGGGGGACACCAAGCACAGGGAGCTGTTTTTT CAWGDTKHRELFF
TRBJ2-5 - TRBV15 TRBD1 TGTGCCACCAGCGCCGGGACAGGACGAGAGACCCAGTACTTC CATSAGTGRETQYF
TRBJ1-5 - TRBV19 TRBD1 TGTGCCACCACCGGACAGGGAAATCAGCCCCAGCATTTT CATTGQGNQPQHF
TRBJ1-5 - TRBV29-1 - TGCAGCGTTGGGGGAGGCAATCAGCCCCAGCATTTT CSVGGGNQPQHF
TRBJ1-1 - TRBV11-2 - TGTGCCAGCAGCTTAGGAAGTTTGGGCAGGAAGAACACTGAAGCTTTCTTT CASSLGSLGRKNTEAFF
TRBJ2-7 - TRBV28 - TGTGCCAGCAGTTTGATTTCCTACGAGCAGTACTTC CASSLISYEQYF
TRBJ1-1 - TRBV27 - TGTGCCAGCAGTTTATTGGGCGGGAACCCGAACACTGAAGCTTTCTTT CASSLLGGNPNTEAFF
TRBJ1-4 - TRBV18 TRBD1 TGTGCCAGCTCACCATGGGGACAGCCTAATGAAAAACTGTTTTTT CASSPWGQPNEKLFF
TRBJ1-3 - TRBV16 - TGTGCCAGCAGCCAATCGGACACCATATATTTT CASSQSDTIYF
TRBJ2-1 - TRBV5-6 - TGTGCCAGCAGCTTCGGGACTTTCACTTACAATGAGCAGTTCTTC CASSFGTFTYNEQFF
TRBJ1-2 - TRBV5-6 - TGTGCCAGCAGCAGAAAGGCCGGGACATACGTCTATGGCTACACCTTC CASSRKAGTYVYGYTF
TRBJ2-6 - TRBV9 - TGTGCCAGCGGGGGTCGTGGGGCAGAACCTGGGGCCAACGTCCTGACTTTC CASGGRGAEPGANVLTF
TRBJ1-2 once TRBV28 - TGTGCCAGCAGTTTAGGGTCCGCGGACAGCTATGGCTACACCTTC CASSLGSADSYGYTF
TRBJ1-5 - TRBV23-1 - TGCGCCAGCAGTCTCCTTGGGATCTATCAGCCCCAGCATTTT CASSLLGIYQPQHF
TRBJ2-5 - TRBV5-5 TRBD2 TGTGCCAGCAGCTTGCCTAGCGGGGACGAGACCCAGTACTTC CASSLPSGDETQYF
TRBJ2-1 - TRBV12-5 - TGTGCTAGTGGTTTGGTTGGTATATGGGGGGATGAGCAGTTCTTC CASGLVGIWGDEQFF